This TCR beta chain was documented in a study of neurological immune-mediated disorders. Points from the study as a whole: Among expanded clones, no CDR3 amino acid sequences were shared across subjects, a pattern suggesting private repertoires in all groups. It was HTLV-1-associated myelopathy that showed the most TCR clonal expansion, while multiple sclerosis showed the least, falling below healthy controls.

Libraries used 2 million unsorted PBMCs kept frozen in RNAlater. Sequencing runs each generated in excess of 180 million TCR-beta sequences derived from 15-18 subjects. TCRdb reanalysed the 5' RACE reads using MiXCR and keeps one entry per CDR3 protein. The sample has 36,000 or so distinct CDR3 sequences, 10% seen once. The sample holds many counts of this clonotype. Antigen specificity is unknown. Material: PBMCs. This TCR was recovered from a woman aged 30 to 39 with HTLV-1-associated myelopathy (HAM/TSP).

CDR3 amino acids: CASSQTSGGYEQYF. The CDR3 nucleotides are TGTGCCAGCAGCCAGACTAGCGGGGGTTACGAGCAGTACTTC. This sequence joins TRBV12-3 or TRBV12-4 and TRBJ2-7; 12 nucleotides agree with TRBD2. The CDR3 length is 14 residues. The trim removed 6 bases at V and 4 bases at J, leaving 4 bases unmatched.